This T cell receptor beta chain was retrieved from a study of beta chain features in type 1 diabetes. CD4+ cells of the naive, central memory, regulatory and stem cell-like memory types were sorted via CD45RO/CCR7/CD25/CD127/CD95/CD27. This clone was detected only a few times. What it binds is not known. All of the isolated RNA was reverse transcribed, so expressed TCRB transcripts were sequenced. Method: immunoSEQ multiplex PCR; TCRdb's copy keeps in-frame clones and lacks some. The sample carries around 430,000 clones, about 32% recorded once. General study points: Across all four CD4+ subsets, people with type 1 diabetes showed modestly shorter TCRB CDR3s.

V lost 6 bases to trimming and J lost 6 bases; unmatched junction nucleotides: 8. Germline V gives CDR1 MNHEY, CDR2 SMNVEV (reference sequence). The CDR3 has 14 amino acids. The receptor was derived from a man aged 18 to 35 in good health. This chain links TRBV27 with TRBJ2-3; 8 bases line up with TRBD1. Material: naive CD4+ T cells from blood. In nucleotides, the CDR3 is TGTGCCAGCAGGGTACAGGGGGAAGTGGATACGCAGTATTTT. As protein: CASRVQGEVDTQYF.